The 32 T cell receptor beta chains reported below all come from one sample, sequenced in a study of breast tumors, draining lymph nodes, adjacent tissues. TCRdb re-derived calls from the multiplex PCR reads in MiXCR, one entry per CDR3 protein. The data show some 49,000 distinct CDR3 sequences, about 23% seen once. Sequencing was performed on breast tumor tissue. The receptors here all came from a female donor with breast cancer. Some clones in this sample may be carry-over from other donors' samples.

This chain uses TRBV5-5 with TRBJ2-1; D might be TRBD2 (5 bases). The ends were cut back, 4 bases at V and 0 bases at J, with 11 bases in the middle. The CDR3 has 15 amino acids. In germline, CDR1 is SGHKS, CDR2 YYEKEE (reference sequence). This CDR3 is CASSAGIHSYNEQFF. CDR3 sequence (DNA): TGTGCCAGCAGCGCCGGGATACACTCCTACAATGAGCAGTTCTTC. The full variable domain, completed using reference TRBV5-5 and TRBJ2-1, is DAGVTQSPTHLIKTRGQQVTLRCSPISGHKSVSWYQQVLGQGPQFIFQYYEKEERGRGNFPDRFSARQFPNYSSELNVNALLLGDSALYLCASSAGIHSYNEQFFGPGTRLTVL.

This clonotype was counted many times. This chain connects TRBV2 to TRBJ1-6, with 7 bases fitting TRBD1. Germline V CDR1 and CDR2: SNHLY, FYNNEI. The CDR3 has 15 residues. The J segment lost 9 bases and the V segment lost 7 bases, leaving 12 bases of the junction unmatched. DNA of the CDR3: TGTGCCAGCATGGTGTCAGGGGGATTCTCTTCACCCCTCCACTTT. Its protein is CASMVSGGFSSPLHF.

This clonotype has at least ten counts. The rearrangement links TRBV4-1 to TRBJ1-4; a weak D match, TRBD1 (6 bases). The CDR3 consists of 17 residues. Germline assignment: CDR1 MGHRA and CDR2 YSYEKL. V lost 0 bases and J 0 bases, leaving 11 bases between the germline ends. The CDR3 DNA is TGCGCCAGCAGCCAAGATCCCCACAGGGCAACTAATGAAAAACTGTTTTTT. This encodes CASSQDPHRATNEKLFF.

The sample holds many counts of this clonotype. The chain combines TRBV7-2 with TRBJ2-7, with TRBD2 matching over 11 bases. This CDR3 comprises 15 residues. The V and J ends lost 2 bases and 6 bases, in that order; junction bases with no gene match: 6. Germline CDR1 and CDR2: SGHTA and FQGNSA. Here the CDR3 reads CASSLMAGTSGEQYF. CDR3 in DNA: TGTGCCAGCAGCTTAATGGCCGGGACTAGCGGCGAGCAGTACTTC.

Ten or more counts support this clonotype. The V and J genes are TRBV5-1 and TRBJ2-1; 14 positions match TRBD2. V lost 4 bases to trimming and J lost 6 bases; unmatched junction nucleotides: 6. Germline assignment: CDR1 SGHRS and CDR2 YFSETQ. The CDR3 consists of 16 residues. The CDR3 nucleotides read TGCGCCAGCAGCCCGATCGGGACTAGCGGGGGCAATGAGCAGTTCTTC. It specifies CASSPIGTSGGNEQFF.

Many counts were recorded for this clonotype. CDR3 sequence (DNA): TGTGCCAGCTCCGAGAGGGCACCGGGGTGGGGCGAGCAGTACTTC. Its translation: CASSERAPGWGEQYF. This chain connects TRBV18 to TRBJ2-7; D is possibly TRBD2 (5 bases). This CDR3 has 15 residues. The V end lost 6 bases, the J end lost 6 bases, and 21 bases lay between the germline ends. Germline-derived CDR1 and CDR2 are KGHSH and LQKENI.

This clonotype was detected many times. This chain joins TRBV29-1 and TRBJ2-7; D gene unclear. The CDR3 contains 14 residues. Germline V CDR1 and CDR2: SQVTM, ANQGSEA. V lost 0 bases, J lost 3 bases, and 12 bases lay in between. CDR3 amino acids: CSVEDVTDSYEQYF. As DNA, the CDR3 is TGCAGCGTTGAAGATGTCACAGATAGCTACGAGCAGTACTTC.

This clonotype has ten or more counts. V gene TRBV6-2 or TRBV6-3 combines with J gene TRBJ1-6; D remains unclear. Germline loops: CDR1 MNHEY, CDR2 SVGEGT. The CDR3 runs 14 residues. Trimming removed 2 bases from V and 5 bases from J, with 7 bases in between. The CDR3 nucleotides are TGTGCCAGCAGTTACCCCTTAGATAATTCACCCCTCCACTTT. It encodes CASSYPLDNSPLHF.

This chain joins TRBV6-5 and TRBJ2-7; the D gene is possibly TRBD1 (6 bases). The germline gives CDR1 MNHEY, CDR2 SVGAGI. Trimming stripped 8 bases from V and 3 bases from J, with 8 bases between. The CDR3 spans 11 residues. CDR3 in DNA: TGTGCCAGCCGGGACAACTACGAGCAGTACTTC. Translating gives CASRDNYEQYF.

At least ten counts were recorded for this clonotype. This chain connects TRBV5-8 to TRBJ1-2; TRBD1 matches at 10 bases. This CDR3 region has 16 residues. The germline CDR1 and CDR2 sequences are SGHTS and YDEGEE. The trim removed 4 bases at V and 5 bases at J, leaving 11 bases unmatched. The CDR3, as DNA: TGTGCCAGCAGCGTCCAGAGGACAGGGGGAATTTATGGCTACACCTTC. It is translated as CASSVQRTGGIYGYTF.

Worth noting for this clonotype: A clone one base away is much larger, so this may be a read error. The chain uses TRBV5-5 and TRBJ1-4; D may be TRBD1 (6 bases). The germline CDR1 and CDR2 sequences are SGHKS and YYEKEE (reference sequence). This CDR3 contains 18 residues. CDR3 sequence: CASSLIPPGAIPREELFF. CDR3 coding DNA: TGTGCCAGCAGCTTGATTCCCCCGGGGGCGATCCCCCGTGAAGAACTGTTTTTT.

This clonotype came up many times. The chain is built from TRBV7-7 and TRBJ2-7; possible D gene TRBD1, 5 bases. V shed 10 bases and J shed 6 bases, with 16 bases lying between them. The CDR3 consists of 12 residues. Germline-derived CDR1 and CDR2 are SSHAT and FNYEAQ (reference sequence). CDR3 loop: CATPGHASEQYF. CDR3 bases: TGTGCCACCCCAGGACACGCCAGCGAGCAGTACTTC.

This clonotype was counted at least ten times. V and J are TRBV11-1 and TRBJ2-1; 9 bases map to TRBD1. Unmatched junction bases numbered 7, after V lost 3 bases and J lost 4 bases. CDR1 is SGHAT, CDR2 FQDESV, per germline (reference sequence). The CDR3 contains 16 residues. CDR3 in amino acids: CASSFIGTGTYNEQFF. The CDR3 coding sequence is TGTGCCAGCAGCTTTATTGGGACAGGGACGTACAATGAGCAGTTCTTC.

This clonotype was counted at least ten times. V usage is TRBV5-1 and J usage is TRBJ1-5, with TRBD1 matching over 9 bases. Germline V gives CDR1 SGHRS, CDR2 YFSETQ. V lost 5 bases, J lost 5 bases, and 5 bases stayed unmatched. This CDR3 contains 14 residues. In nucleotides, the CDR3 is TGCGCCAGCAGTCGTACAGGGGGCGATCAGCCCCAGCATTTT. This codes for CASSRTGGDQPQHF.

This clonotype occurred many times. The junction differs from germline at one of its ends, possibly a read error. The chain uses TRBV6-6 and TRBJ2-5; a possible D gene is TRBD2 (6 bases). The CDR3 runs 16 residues. CDR1 MNHNY and CDR2 SVGAGI come from the germline V gene (reference sequence). The CDR3 DNA follows: TGTACCAGCAGTTACGGCTCGTTCCGGGAGAAAGAGACCCAGTACTTC. Its translation: CTSSYGSFREKETQYF.

Remarks on this clonotype: A much larger clone is a single base away; this may be a read error. The chain uses TRBV7-3 and TRBJ2-3; D not certain. Gene TRBJ1-5 matches the end of the DNA better, so the J call may be wrong. CDR1 and CDR2 from the germline V gene are SGHTA and FQGTGA. The CDR3 has 16 residues. CDR3 region: CASSLRGAPGTDTQHF. In DNA, the CDR3 is TGTGCCAGCAGCTTAAGGGGAGCGCCCGGCACAGATACGCAGCATTTT.

This clonotype was seen ten or more times. V is TRBV9 and J is TRBJ1-2; 7 nucleotides agree with TRBD1. The CDR3 contains 13 residues. V was clipped by 3 bases and J by 5 bases; unmatched bases: 4. Germline V gene data show CDR1 as SGDLS and CDR2 as YYNGEE. The CDR3, as DNA: TGTGCCAGCAGCGACAGGGGAGGGTATGGCTACACCTTC. This gives the protein CASSDRGGYGYTF.

In this sample, this clonotype turned up many times. The gene calls are TRBV6-5 and TRBJ1-2; TRBD1 might be the D (5 bases). The CDR3 totals 17 residues. Germline V gives CDR1 MNHEY, CDR2 SVGAGI. V lost 5 bases and J 2 bases, leaving 21 bases between the germline ends. The CDR3 DNA reads as TGTGCCAGCAGTACCCGTCCGGGGGGGGGTGGCAACTATGGCTACACCTTC. It specifies CASSTRPGGGGNYGYTF.

This clonotype appeared many times. The CDR3 bases are TGTGCCAGCAGCGTAGGTTTGGAGGATCAGCCCCAGCATTTT. Encoded protein: CASSVGLEDQPQHF. The chain couples TRBV9 to TRBJ1-5; D gene uncertain. Germline CDR1 and CDR2: SGDLS and YYNGEE. The CDR3 totals 14 residues. Trimming shortened V by 0 bases and J by 5 bases, and 9 bases separated the two germline ends.

This clonotype was detected ten times or more. V gene TRBV20-1 combines with J gene TRBJ1-2; 10 bases fit TRBD1. Germline CDR1 is DFQATT and CDR2 is SNEGSKA (reference sequence). CDR3 size: 14 residues. V shed 6 bases and J 8 bases; nucleotides not matched to a gene: 12. The CDR3 nucleotides are TGCAGTGCAGTCCCGGGACAGGGGACCTACGGCTACACCTTC. Translated, it gives CSAVPGQGTYGYTF.

Comment on this clonotype: At one end the junction does not follow the germline gene, possibly because of a read error. The chain joins TRBV28 to TRBJ1-2; D not resolved. CDR1 MDHEN and CDR2 SYDVKM come from the germline V gene. The CDR3 consists of 14 residues. The CDR3 here is CASRTKEANYGYTF. CDR3 sequence (DNA): TGCGCCAGCAGAACTAAAGAGGCAAACTATGGCTACACCTTC.

The V call is TRBV2, the J call TRBJ2-1; unclear D gene. Trimming took off 7 bases at V and 4 bases at J, with 5 bases between the two ends. CDR3 length: 11 amino acids. CDR1 and CDR2 from the germline V gene are SNHLY and FYNNEI. CDR3 nucleotides: TGTGCCAGCACCCAATACAATGAGCAGTTCTTC. Amino acids: CASTQYNEQFF.

This clonotype was seen repeatedly, ten times or more. The chain joins TRBV11-3 to TRBJ2-2, with TRBD2 matching over 11 bases. In germline, CDR1 is SGHNT, CDR2 YENEEA. With V trimmed by 1 base and J by 4 bases, 2 bases remained unmatched. This CDR3 has 16 residues. CDR3 region: CASSLALAGATGELFF. The CDR3 nucleotides are TGTGCCAGCAGCTTAGCACTAGCGGGGGCCACCGGGGAGCTGTTTTTT.

The chain links TRBV5-1 to TRBJ2-3, with 10 bases fitting TRBD1. V was pared by 6 bases and J by 2 bases, with 12 bases of the junction left unmatched. This CDR3 is built from 17 residues. Per the germline V gene, CDR1 is SGHRS and CDR2 is YFSETQ. The CDR3, as DNA: TGCGCCAGCACAAATGGGGGGACAGGGGCCAACACAGATACGCAGTATTTT. Protein: CASTNGGTGANTDTQYF.

This clonotype occurred many times. The chain is built from TRBV19 and TRBJ2-5; D is uncertain. CDR3 size: 12 residues. V was pared by 5 bases and J by 2 bases, with 6 bases between. In germline, CDR1 is LNHDA, CDR2 SQIVND (reference sequence). CDR3 coding DNA: TGTGCCAGTAGTGAAGCGCAAGAGACCCAGTACTTC. It codes for CASSEAQETQYF.

The V call is TRBV20-1, the J call TRBJ2-7, with 8 bases identical to TRBD1. The CDR3 consists of 11 residues. Germline loops: CDR1 DFQATT, CDR2 SNEGSKA (reference sequence). Trimming took 6 bases from V and 7 from J; bases not matched to a gene: 5. The CDR3 DNA reads as TGCAGTGCCGACGGACAGGGTGAGCAGTACTTC. Translated: CSADGQGEQYF.

Concerning this clonotype: Since a much larger clone is just one base distant, this may be a read error. The J gene is TRBJ2-7, the V gene TRBV5-6; 7 bases fit TRBD1. Germline lookup yields CDR1 SGHDT and CDR2 YYEEEE. CDR3 length: 14 amino acids. CDR3 sequence reads: CASSLGQGIGERYF. The CDR3 bases are TGTGCCAGCAGCTTGGGACAGGGAATAGGCGAGCGGTACTTC.

This CDR3 is CASSVGTGGWETQYF. CDR3 DNA: TGTGCCAGCAGTGTAGGGACAGGGGGATGGGAGACCCAGTACTTC. This rearrangement joins TRBV2 to TRBJ2-5; 11 nucleotides line up with TRBD1. V was clipped by 4 bases and J by 5 bases; unmatched bases: 6. The CDR3 runs 15 residues. Germline-derived CDR1 and CDR2 are SNHLY and FYNNEI. Supplemented by reference TRBV2 and TRBJ2-5, the full variable domain reads EPEVTQTPSHQVTQMGQEVILRCVPISNHLYFYWYRQILGQKVEFLVSFYNNEISEKSEIFDDQFSVERPDGSNFTLKIRSTKLEDSAMYFCASSVGTGGWETQYFGPGTRLLVL.

The J gene is TRBJ1-1, the V gene TRBV29-1; TRBD1 agrees at 9 bases. The CDR3 length is 14 residues. The germline CDR1 and CDR2 sequences are SQVTM and ANQGSEA. With 7 bases clipped from V and 0 bases from J, the junction kept 6 bases outside the gene matches. The CDR3 region has the DNA TGCAGCGCTGGGACAGGGATGTTGAACACTGAAGCTTTCTTT. Protein product: CSAGTGMLNTEAFF.

This clonotype was counted at least ten times. The rearrangement uses TRBV5-1 and TRBJ2-2, with 9 positions matching TRBD1. There are 15 residues in the CDR3. Per the germline V gene, CDR1 is SGHRS and CDR2 is YFSETQ. Losses at the gene ends were 4 bases for V and 5 bases for J; bases not matched to a gene: 6. CDR3 loop: CASSGGTGYTGELFF. CDR3 nucleotide sequence: TGCGCCAGCAGCGGCGGGACAGGGTATACCGGGGAGCTGTTTTTT.

This sequence joins TRBV5-1 and TRBJ2-5; tentative D call: TRBD2 (5 bases). The CDR3 spans 14 residues. The V end was cut by 0 bases, the J end by 5 bases, with 11 bases between. Germline V gene data show CDR1 as SGHRS and CDR2 as YFSETQ. The CDR3 nucleotides are TGCGCCAGCAGCTTGGAGTTCAGAGGGGAGACCCAGTACTTC. It specifies CASSLEFRGETQYF.

This clonotype was counted at least ten times. The chain recombines TRBV5-1 with TRBJ2-6; D is perhaps TRBD1 (6 bases). Per the germline V gene, CDR1 is SGHRS and CDR2 is YFSETQ. V was clipped by 4 bases and J by 2 bases, with 10 bases between them. CDR3 size: 15 residues. The CDR3: CASSEGGTGANVLTF. In nucleotides, the CDR3 is TGCGCCAGCAGCGAAGGGGGTACTGGGGCCAACGTCCTGACTTTC.